This T cell receptor beta chain was profiled in a study of PD-L1 blockade in urothelial cancer. TCRdb keeps only in-frame clones here, not all; method: immunoSEQ multiplex PCR. The sample consists of 45,000 to 50,000 clones, roughly 88% of them appearing once. Patients in the study were battling locally advanced or metastatic urothelial carcinoma. Notes on this clone: Its antigen is as yet unknown.

General observations from the study: Durable benefit was linked to greater 3-week expansion of tumor-associated blood clones.

The CDR3 extends over 16 amino acids. Trimming removed 1 base from V and 3 bases from J, with 16 bases in between. The germline CDR1 and CDR2 sequences are SGDLS and YYNGEE. This TCR came from an older man with urothelial cancer. Here the sequenced sample was PBMCs, taken around atezolizumab (anti-PD-L1) treatment. The rearrangement uses TRBV9 and TRBJ2-5, with D possibly TRBD2 on 5 matching bases. CDR3 amino acids: CASSVTGSRGKETQYF. CDR3 nucleotides: TGTGCCAGCAGCGTAACGGGGAGCAGAGGGAAAGAGACCCAGTACTTC.